This TCR beta chain was recovered during a study of blood T cells in healthy people across ages. Using a J-beta primer mix together with a sample-barcoded 5' primer, a second PCR was run for roughly 7 to 11 cycles. Every cDNA molecule carried a tag from a template-switch adaptor bearing 12 random nucleotides. Sequencing of every sample gave 2.5 million or more CDR3-containing paired-end reads. TCRdb analysed the 5' RACE reads with MiXCR anew, one entry per CDR3 protein. This table has about 290,000 distinct CDR3 sequences, about 25% appearing once. In its sample, this clonotype was seen a few times. J lost 5 bases, V lost 6 bases, and 6 bases had no gene match. The germline gives CDR1 DFQATT, CDR2 SNEGSKA (reference sequence). The CDR3 sequence is 13 residues long. Every sample yielded at least 6.5 million isolated PBMCs.

This TCR was recovered from a woman in her 70s in good health. Sample: blood. The chain couples TRBV20-1 to TRBJ1-4; 7 bases agree with TRBD1. CDR3 loop: CSALGGANEKLFF. CDR3 coding DNA: TGCAGTGCCCTAGGGGGCGCGAATGAAAAACTGTTTTTT.